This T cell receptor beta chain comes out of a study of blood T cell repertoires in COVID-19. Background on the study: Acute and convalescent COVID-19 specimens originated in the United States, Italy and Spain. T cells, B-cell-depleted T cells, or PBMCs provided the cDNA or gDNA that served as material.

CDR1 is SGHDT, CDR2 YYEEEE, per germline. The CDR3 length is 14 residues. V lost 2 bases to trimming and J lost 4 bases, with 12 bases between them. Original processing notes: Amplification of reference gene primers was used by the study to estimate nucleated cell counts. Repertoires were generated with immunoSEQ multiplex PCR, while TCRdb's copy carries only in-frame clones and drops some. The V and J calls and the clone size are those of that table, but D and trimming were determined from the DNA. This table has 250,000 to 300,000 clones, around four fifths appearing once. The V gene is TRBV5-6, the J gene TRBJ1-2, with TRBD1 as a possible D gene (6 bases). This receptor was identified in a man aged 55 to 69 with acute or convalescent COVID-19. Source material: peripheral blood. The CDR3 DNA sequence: TGTGCCAGCAGCTTTTACAGGGACCCCTATGGCTACACCTTC. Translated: CASSFYRDPYGYTF.